This T cell receptor beta chain appears in the sequencing data of a study of blood T cell repertoires in COVID-19. The germline gives CDR1 KGHDR, CDR2 SFDVKD. This CDR3 is built from 15 residues. Trimming took off 3 bases at V and 2 bases at J, with 12 bases between the two ends. Study processing details: Scientists estimated how many nucleated cells there were by amplifying reference gene primers. Clones were read by immunoSEQ multiplex PCR, and TCRdb kept only the in-frame ones, dropping some. V and J calls and clone size come straight from that table; D and trimming were deduced from the DNA. The repertoire holds 30,000 to 45,000 clones, with roughly nine tenths as singletons.

The J gene is TRBJ2-5, the V gene TRBV24-1, with D hard to call. The receptor was derived from a human donor in a cohort sampled during active COVID-19. Sequences were obtained from peripheral blood. The CDR3 region has the DNA TGTGCCACCAGTGATGTCCAGGCCCAGCAAGAGACCCAGTACTTC. Its protein is CATSDVQAQQETQYF.